Given below is one TCR beta chain in context. Antigen unknown. Naive CD8 populations comprised CD45RO-negative cells positively selected for CCR7, excluding terminally differentiated effector memory CD45RA+ cells. The sample comes from a study of shared clonotypes between healthy human individuals. The germline V gene encodes CDR1 SGHRS and CDR2 YFSETQ. V lost 2 bases and J lost 5, with 13 bases in between. There are 14 residues in the CDR3. For every subset, genomic DNA was evenly distributed across several immunoSEQ plates. Per sorted-subset replicate PCR, input was 150 to 250 ng DNA, representing tens of thousands of T cell genomes. Assay: immunoSEQ multiplex PCR; the TCRdb copy retains only in-frame clones and omits some. Of some 2.1 million clones listed, roughly 95% are singletons. General observations from the study: Clonotypes which were not shared had lower generation probabilities than clonotypes that all four donors shared. Generally, naive subsets came out with larger estimated richness than memory subsets.

Material for sequencing was naive CD8+ T cells sorted from blood. This receptor was taken from a man between 18 and 35 years old in good health. This rearrangement joins TRBV5-1 to TRBJ1-2; possible D gene TRBD1, 6 bases. CDR3: CASSFGQTTYGYTF. The CDR3 DNA sequence: TGCGCCAGCAGCTTCGGACAGACAACTTATGGCTACACCTTC. The full variable domain, with the rest looked up from reference TRBV5-1 and TRBJ1-2, is KAGVTQTPRYLIKTRGQQVTLSCSPISGHRSVSWYQQTPGQGLQFLFEYFSETQRNKGNFPGRFSGRQFSNSRSEMNVSTLELGDSALYLCASSFGQTTYGYTFGSGTRLTVV.